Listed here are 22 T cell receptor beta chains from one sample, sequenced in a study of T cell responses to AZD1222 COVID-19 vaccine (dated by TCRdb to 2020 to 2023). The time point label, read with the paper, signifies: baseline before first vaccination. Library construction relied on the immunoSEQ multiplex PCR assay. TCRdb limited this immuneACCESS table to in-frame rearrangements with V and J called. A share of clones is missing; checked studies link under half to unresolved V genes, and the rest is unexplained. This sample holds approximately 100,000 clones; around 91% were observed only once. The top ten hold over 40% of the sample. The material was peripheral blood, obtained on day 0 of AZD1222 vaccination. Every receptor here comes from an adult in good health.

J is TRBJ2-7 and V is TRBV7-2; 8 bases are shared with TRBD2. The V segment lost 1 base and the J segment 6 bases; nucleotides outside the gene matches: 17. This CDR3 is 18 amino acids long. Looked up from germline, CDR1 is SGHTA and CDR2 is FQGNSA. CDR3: CASSLDRDRGRGALEQYF. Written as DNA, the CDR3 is TGTGCCAGCAGCTTAGATAGGGACCGGGGGCGGGGGGCCCTCGAGCAGTACTTC. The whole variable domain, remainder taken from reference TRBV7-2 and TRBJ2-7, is GAGVSQSPSNKVTEKGKDVELRCDPISGHTALYWYRQSLGQGLEFLIYFQGNSAPDKSGLPSDRFSAERTGGSVSTLTIQRTQQEDSAVYLCASSLDRDRGRGALEQYFGPGTRLTVT.

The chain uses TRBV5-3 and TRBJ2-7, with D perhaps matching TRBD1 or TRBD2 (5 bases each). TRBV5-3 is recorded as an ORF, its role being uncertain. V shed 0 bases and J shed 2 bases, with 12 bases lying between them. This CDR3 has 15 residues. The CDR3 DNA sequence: TGTGCCAGAAGCTTGGGCCGGGACGGACCCTACGAGCAGTACTTC. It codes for CARSLGRDGPYEQYF.

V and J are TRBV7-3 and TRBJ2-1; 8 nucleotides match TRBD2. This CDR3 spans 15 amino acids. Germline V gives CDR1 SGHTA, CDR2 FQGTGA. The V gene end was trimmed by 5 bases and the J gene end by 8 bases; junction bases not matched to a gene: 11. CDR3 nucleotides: TGTGCCAGCAGCCCTCCCGACGGGAGGGGTGATGAGCAGTTCTTC. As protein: CASSPPDGRGDEQFF.

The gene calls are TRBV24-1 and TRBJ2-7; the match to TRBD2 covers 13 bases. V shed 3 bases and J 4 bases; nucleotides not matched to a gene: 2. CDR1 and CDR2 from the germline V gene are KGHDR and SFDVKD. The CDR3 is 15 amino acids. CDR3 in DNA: TGTGCCACCAGTGATGGACTAGCGGGAGCGTACGAGCAGTACTTC. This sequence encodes CATSDGLAGAYEQYF.

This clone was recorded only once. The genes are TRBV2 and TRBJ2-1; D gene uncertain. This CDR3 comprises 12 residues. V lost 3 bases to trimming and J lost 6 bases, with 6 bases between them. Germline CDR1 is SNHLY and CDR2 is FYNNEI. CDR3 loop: CASSEVGNEQFF. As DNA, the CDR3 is TGTGCCAGCAGTGAGGTAGGCAATGAGCAGTTCTTC.

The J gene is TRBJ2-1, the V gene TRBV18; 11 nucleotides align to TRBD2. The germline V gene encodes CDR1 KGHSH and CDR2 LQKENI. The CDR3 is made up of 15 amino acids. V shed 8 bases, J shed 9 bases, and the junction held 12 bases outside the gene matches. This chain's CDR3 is CASQSTSGRWGEQFF. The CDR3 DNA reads TGTGCCAGCCAAAGCACTAGCGGGAGATGGGGTGAGCAGTTCTTC.

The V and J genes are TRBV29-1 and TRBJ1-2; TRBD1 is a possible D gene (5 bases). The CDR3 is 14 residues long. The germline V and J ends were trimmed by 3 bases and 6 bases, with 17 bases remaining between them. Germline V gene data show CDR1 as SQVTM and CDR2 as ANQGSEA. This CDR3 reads CSVDRRTRGDGYTF. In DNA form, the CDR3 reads TGCAGCGTTGACCGAAGGACAAGGGGCGATGGCTACACCTTC. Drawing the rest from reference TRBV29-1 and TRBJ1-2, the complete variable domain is SAVISQKPSRDICQRGTSLTIQCQVDSQVTMMFWYRQQPGQSLTLIATANQGSEATYESGFVIDKFPISRPNLTFSTLTVSNMSPEDSSIYLCSVDRRTRGDGYTFGSGTRLTVV.

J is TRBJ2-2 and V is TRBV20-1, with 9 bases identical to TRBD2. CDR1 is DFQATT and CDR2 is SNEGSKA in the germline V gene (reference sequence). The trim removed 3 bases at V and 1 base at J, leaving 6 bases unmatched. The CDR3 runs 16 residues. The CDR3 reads CSASKRREGNTGELFF. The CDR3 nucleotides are TGCAGTGCTAGTAAGCGGCGGGAGGGGAACACCGGGGAGCTGTTTTTT.

This CDR3 reads CASSTGQGLNEQFF. The CDR3 nucleotides are TGCGCCAGCAGCACGGGACAGGGTCTCAATGAGCAGTTCTTC. The rearrangement joins TRBV5-1 to TRBJ2-1; the match to TRBD1 covers 9 bases. The CDR3 extends over 14 amino acids. V lost 4 bases to trimming and J lost 6 bases; unmatched junction nucleotides: 5. Germline V lookup: CDR1 SGHRS, CDR2 YFSETQ.

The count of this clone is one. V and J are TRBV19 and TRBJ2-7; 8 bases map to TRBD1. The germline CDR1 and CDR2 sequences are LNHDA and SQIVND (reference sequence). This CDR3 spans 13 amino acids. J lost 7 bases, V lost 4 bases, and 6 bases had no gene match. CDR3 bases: TGTGCCAGTAGTACTACAGGGGGTGGAGAGCAGTACTTC. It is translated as CASSTTGGGEQYF. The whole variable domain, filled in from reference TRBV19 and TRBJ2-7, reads DGGITQSPKYLFRKEGQNVTLSCEQNLNHDAMYWYRQDPGQGLRLIYYSQIVNDFQKGDIAEGYSVSREKKESFPLTVTSAQKNPTAFYLCASSTTGGGEQYFGPGTRLTVT.

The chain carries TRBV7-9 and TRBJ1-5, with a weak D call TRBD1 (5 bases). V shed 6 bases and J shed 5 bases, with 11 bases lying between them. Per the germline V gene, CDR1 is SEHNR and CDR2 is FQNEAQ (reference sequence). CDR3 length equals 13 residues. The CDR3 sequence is CASSRWGDQPQHF. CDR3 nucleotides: TGTGCCAGCAGTCGATGGGGGGATCAGCCCCAGCATTTT.

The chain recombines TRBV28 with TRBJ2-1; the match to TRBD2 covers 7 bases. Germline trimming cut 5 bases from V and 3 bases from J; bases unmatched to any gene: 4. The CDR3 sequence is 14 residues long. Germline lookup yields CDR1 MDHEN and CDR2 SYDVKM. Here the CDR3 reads CASSGGGGYNEQFF. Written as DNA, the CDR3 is TGTGCCAGCAGTGGTGGCGGGGGCTACAATGAGCAGTTCTTC.

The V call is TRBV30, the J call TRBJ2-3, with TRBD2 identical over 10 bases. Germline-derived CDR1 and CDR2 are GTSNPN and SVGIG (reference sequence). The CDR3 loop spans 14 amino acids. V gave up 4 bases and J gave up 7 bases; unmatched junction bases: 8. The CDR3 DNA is TGTGCCTGGACGTCTAGCGGGAGTATTAATACGCAGTATTTT. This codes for CAWTSSGSINTQYF.

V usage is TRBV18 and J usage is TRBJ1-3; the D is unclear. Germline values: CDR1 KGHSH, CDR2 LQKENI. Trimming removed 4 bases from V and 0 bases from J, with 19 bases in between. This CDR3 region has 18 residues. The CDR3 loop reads CASSLYSSAPNSGNTIYF. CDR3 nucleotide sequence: TGTGCCAGCTCACTATATTCAAGCGCGCCGAACTCTGGAAACACCATATATTTT.

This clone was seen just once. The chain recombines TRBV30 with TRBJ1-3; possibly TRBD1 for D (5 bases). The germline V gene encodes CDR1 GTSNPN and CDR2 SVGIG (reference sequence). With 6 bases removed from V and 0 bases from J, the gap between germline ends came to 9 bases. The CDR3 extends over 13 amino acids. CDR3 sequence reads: CACRQSSGNTIYF. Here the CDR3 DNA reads TGTGCCTGCAGACAGAGCTCTGGAAACACCATATATTTT. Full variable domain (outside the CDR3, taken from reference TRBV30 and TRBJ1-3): SQTIHQWPATLVQPVGSPLSLECTVEGTSNPNLYWYRQAAGRGLQLLFYSVGIGQISSEVPQNLSASRPQDRQFILSSKKLLLSDSGFYLCACRQSSGNTIYFGEGSWLTVV.

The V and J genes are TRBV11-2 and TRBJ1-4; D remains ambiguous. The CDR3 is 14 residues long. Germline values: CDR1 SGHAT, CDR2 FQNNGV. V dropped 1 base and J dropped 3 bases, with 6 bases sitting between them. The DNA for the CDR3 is TGTGCCAGCAGCTTAGGGGGTGCTAATGAAAAACTGTTTTTT. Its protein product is CASSLGGANEKLFF.

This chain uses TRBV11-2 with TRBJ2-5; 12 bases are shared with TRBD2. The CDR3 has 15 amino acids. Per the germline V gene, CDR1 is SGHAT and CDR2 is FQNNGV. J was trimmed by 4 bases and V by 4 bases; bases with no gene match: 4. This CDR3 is CASSSSTSGRETQYF. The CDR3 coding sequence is TGTGCCAGCAGCTCCTCGACTAGCGGGAGAGAGACCCAGTACTTC.

The DNA for the CDR3 is TGCGCCAGCAGCTTACAGGCTAACACCGGGGAGCTGTTTTTT. Its translation is CASSLQANTGELFF. This rearrangement joins TRBV5-1 to TRBJ2-2; D perhaps matches TRBD1 (5 bases). Germline CDR1 reads SGHRS; CDR2 reads YFSETQ. V was trimmed by 2 bases and J by 2 bases, leaving 7 bases between them. The CDR3 loop spans 14 amino acids. Filled out from reference TRBV5-1 and TRBJ2-2, the complete variable domain reads KAGVTQTPRYLIKTRGQQVTLSCSPISGHRSVSWYQQTPGQGLQFLFEYFSETQRNKGNFPGRFSGRQFSNSRSEMNVSTLELGDSALYLCASSLQANTGELFFGEGSRLTVL.

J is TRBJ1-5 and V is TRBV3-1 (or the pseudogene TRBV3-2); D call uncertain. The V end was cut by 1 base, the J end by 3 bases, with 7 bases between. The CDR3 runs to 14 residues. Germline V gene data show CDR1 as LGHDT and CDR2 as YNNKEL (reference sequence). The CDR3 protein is CASSQGRTNQPQHF. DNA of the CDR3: TGTGCCAGCAGCCAAGGCCGGACCAATCAGCCCCAGCATTTT.

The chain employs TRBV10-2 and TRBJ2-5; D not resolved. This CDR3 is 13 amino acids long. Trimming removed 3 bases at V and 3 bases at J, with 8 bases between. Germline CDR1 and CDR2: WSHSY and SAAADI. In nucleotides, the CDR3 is TGCGCCAGCAGTGAACAAGTCAAAGAGACCCAGTACTTC. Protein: CASSEQVKETQYF.

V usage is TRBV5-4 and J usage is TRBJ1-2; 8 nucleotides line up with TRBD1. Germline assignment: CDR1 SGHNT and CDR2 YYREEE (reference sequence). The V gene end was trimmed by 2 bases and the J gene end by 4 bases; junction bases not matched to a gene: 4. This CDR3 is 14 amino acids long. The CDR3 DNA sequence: TGTGCCAGCAGCTTAGACAGGGGAAGCTATGGCTACACCTTC. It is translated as CASSLDRGSYGYTF. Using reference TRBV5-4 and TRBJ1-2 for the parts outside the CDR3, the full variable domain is ETGVTQSPTHLIKTRGQQVTLRCSSQSGHNTVSWYQQALGQGPQFIFQYYREEENGRGNFPPRFSGLQFPNYSSELNVNALELDDSALYLCASSLDRGSYGYTFGSGTRLTVV.

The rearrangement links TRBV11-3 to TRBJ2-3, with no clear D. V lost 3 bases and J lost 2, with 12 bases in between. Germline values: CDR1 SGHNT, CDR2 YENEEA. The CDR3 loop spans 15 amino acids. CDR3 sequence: CASSLDGSNTDTQYF. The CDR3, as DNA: TGTGCCAGCAGCTTGGACGGCAGTAACACAGATACGCAGTATTTT.